The 30 T cell receptor beta chains below were found in one sample sequenced in a study of OX40 agonist ivuxolimab in advanced cancers. Profiled with immunoSEQ multiplex PCR; TCRdb holds only in-frame clones, not every one. This table has about 98,000 clones, about 88% appearing once. The sequences come from CD4+ or CD8+ T cells sorted from blood, collected in a trial of the OX40 agonist ivuxolimab. Receptors originate from an adult with an advanced solid tumor such as melanoma, head and neck, liver or kidney cancer.

The chain uses TRBV30 and TRBJ1-1; D uncertain. Per the germline V gene, CDR1 is GTSNPN and CDR2 is SVGIG (reference sequence). This CDR3 has 13 residues. Trimming took 5 bases from V and 0 from J, leaving 10 bases between them. The CDR3 DNA reads as TGTGCCTGGGTTTCGATCTTGAACACTGAAGCTTTCTTT. Its protein is CAWVSILNTEAFF.

Here the CDR3 DNA reads TGTGCCAGCAGCGCTGAGACAGGGGTTAGCTCCTATAATTCACCCCTCCACTTT. Amino acid sequence: CASSAETGVSSYNSPLHF. V usage is TRBV5-6 and J usage is TRBJ1-6, with 8 bases that match TRBD1. The CDR3 runs to 18 residues. Looked up from germline, CDR1 is SGHDT and CDR2 is YYEEEE. V trimming: 4 bases; J trimming: 0 bases; junction bases outside the gene matches: 9.

The gene calls are TRBV5-1 and TRBJ2-2; D remains unclear. Germline assignment: CDR1 SGHRS and CDR2 YFSETQ. The CDR3 sequence is 15 residues long. The ends were cut back, 2 bases at V and 2 bases at J, with 10 bases in the middle. CDR3 nucleotides: TGCGCCAGCAGCTTCGGTCAATTCAACACCGGGGAGCTGTTTTTT. Translating gives CASSFGQFNTGELFF.

CDR3 DNA sequence: TGTGCCAGCAGGGGGACAGGGGGTTATCATGGCTACACCTTC. This codes for CASRGTGGYHGYTF. This rearrangement joins TRBV6-5 to TRBJ1-2; TRBD1 agrees at 11 bases. This CDR3 is built from 14 residues. V lost 6 bases to trimming and J lost 6 bases; unmatched junction nucleotides: 6. Germline assignment: CDR1 MNHEY and CDR2 SVGAGI.

The chain carries TRBV7-2 and TRBJ2-2; 8 bases match TRBD2. Trimming removed 0 bases from V and 4 bases from J; junction bases left unmatched: 4. The CDR3 is 16 residues long. CDR1 SGHTA and CDR2 FQGNSA come from the germline V gene. CDR3 sequence (DNA): TGTGCCAGCAGCTTAGCCAGCGGGAGCGGCACCGGGGAGCTGTTTTTT. It specifies CASSLASGSGTGELFF. Looking up the rest from reference TRBV7-2 and TRBJ2-2 gives the full variable domain: GAGVSQSPSNKVTEKGKDVELRCDPISGHTALYWYRQSLGQGLEFLIYFQGNSAPDKSGLPSDRFSAERTGGSVSTLTIQRTQQEDSAVYLCASSLASGSGTGELFFGEGSRLTVL.

V and J are TRBV5-1 and TRBJ2-1; the D gene could be TRBD1 or TRBD2 (5 bases each). Trimming removed 4 bases at V and 9 bases at J, with 23 bases between. The CDR3 is 16 amino acids. Germline loops: CDR1 SGHRS, CDR2 YFSETQ. CDR3 nucleotide sequence: TGCGCCAGCAGCCACGGGGACCGTGGTGGGTCTAGTGAGCAGTTCTTC. It yields the protein CASSHGDRGGSSEQFF.

The DNA of the CDR3 is TGTGCCAGCAGCCCACAGACAGGGAGGGGGACTGAAGCTTTCTTT. Its protein is CASSPQTGRGTEAFF. The chain joins TRBV7-6 to TRBJ1-1, with TRBD1 matching 7 bases. This CDR3 is 15 amino acids long. CDR1 and CDR2 (germline): SGHVS, FNYEAQ. The trim removed 5 bases at V and 5 bases at J, leaving 11 bases unmatched.

The chain employs TRBV30 and TRBJ2-6; D gene uncertain. The germline CDR1 and CDR2 sequences are GTSNPN and SVGIG (reference sequence). CDR3 size: 14 residues. V was pared by 3 bases and J by 1 base, with 7 bases between. CDR3 nucleotide sequence: TGTGCCTGGAGAACGGTTTCTGGGGCCAACGTCCTGACTTTC. Its protein product is CAWRTVSGANVLTF.

The J gene is TRBJ1-1, the V gene TRBV27; 9 bases line up with TRBD1. Germline CDR1 reads MNHEY; CDR2 reads SMNVEV (reference sequence). The junction had 11 bases not matched to a gene; V was cut back by 4 bases and J by 11 bases. The length of the CDR3 is 14 residues. In DNA, the CDR3 is TGTGCCAGCAGTTCCCTCCGGGACAGGGATTCGGCTTTCTTT. Protein sequence: CASSSLRDRDSAFF.

V and J are TRBV6-5 and TRBJ1-2; 8 positions match TRBD1. Losses at the gene ends were 5 bases for V and 4 bases for J; bases not matched to a gene: 6. CDR1 is MNHEY, CDR2 SVGAGI, per germline. The CDR3 is 14 residues long. CDR3 DNA: TGTGCCAGCAGTCTGGACAGGGAGGGCTATGGCTACACCTTC. It is translated as CASSLDREGYGYTF.

This sequence joins TRBV7-2 and TRBJ2-7, with TRBD1 as a possible D gene (5 bases). Trimming stripped 5 bases from V and 4 bases from J, with 12 bases between. CDR1 and CDR2 from the germline V gene are SGHTA and FQGNSA. The CDR3 runs 13 residues. The CDR3, as DNA: TGTGCCAGCAGCCCCCCTTCAGGGTACGAGCAGTACGTC. Protein: CASSPPSGYEQYV.

The V call is TRBV7-9, the J call TRBJ2-2, with a weak D call TRBD2 (5 bases). V dropped 2 bases and J dropped 4 bases, with 14 bases sitting between them. Germline V gives CDR1 SEHNR, CDR2 FQNEAQ (reference sequence). This CDR3 has 16 amino acids. The CDR3: CASSLWVAAGTGELFF. In DNA form, the CDR3 reads TGTGCCAGCAGCTTATGGGTAGCCGCGGGCACCGGGGAGCTGTTTTTT.

The chain links TRBV6-5 to TRBJ2-5; tentative D call: TRBD2 (5 bases). The CDR3 contains 14 residues. Germline V gene data show CDR1 as MNHEY and CDR2 as SVGAGI. The V and J ends lost 6 bases and 5 bases respectively, with 16 bases between them. CDR3 amino acids: CASSFGLLGETQYF. The CDR3 coding sequence is TGTGCCAGCAGCTTTGGACTTTTAGGGGAGACCCAGTACTTC.

The CDR3 loop is CASRRDRDQPQHF. The CDR3 DNA is TGTGCCAGCAGGCGGGACAGGGACCAGCCCCAGCATTTT. The chain employs TRBV27 and TRBJ1-5, with TRBD1 matching over 9 bases. In germline, CDR1 is MNHEY, CDR2 SMNVEV (reference sequence). V gave up 6 bases and J gave up 7 bases; unmatched junction bases: 4. This CDR3 comprises 13 residues.

The genes are TRBV11-2 and TRBJ2-7, with D possibly being TRBD1 (5 bases). The CDR3 covers 13 residues. V was shortened by 0 bases and J by 8 bases, with 11 bases between the two germline ends. Germline CDR1 is SGHAT and CDR2 is FQNNGV. This CDR3 reads CASSLDRDFKQYF. As DNA, the CDR3 is TGTGCCAGCAGCTTAGACAGGGATTTCAAGCAGTACTTC. Drawing the rest from reference TRBV11-2 and TRBJ2-7, the complete variable domain is EAGVAQSPRYKIIEKRQSVAFWCNPISGHATLYWYQQILGQGPKLLIQFQNNGVVDDSQLPKDRFSAERLKGVDSTLKIQPAKLEDSAVYLCASSLDRDFKQYFGPGTRLTVT.

The J gene is TRBJ2-7, the V gene TRBV6-5; no clear D gene. Germline V gene sequence: CDR1 MNHEY, CDR2 SVGAGI. Trimming removed 5 bases from V and 6 bases from J, with 14 bases in between. The CDR3 extends over 13 amino acids. The CDR3 region has the DNA TGTGCCAGCAGTCCCATTATGTCGAGCGAGCAGTACGTC. As protein: CASSPIMSSEQYV.

This sequence joins TRBV9 and TRBJ1-1, with D maybe TRBD1 (6 bases). Between the trimmed V and J ends, which lost 0 bases and 3 bases, there was a span of 15 bases. Germline values: CDR1 SGDLS, CDR2 YYNGEE. The CDR3 is 16 amino acids. CDR3 loop: CASSVGRTGRHTEAFF. The DNA for the CDR3 is TGTGCCAGCAGCGTAGGGAGAACAGGGAGGCACACTGAAGCTTTCTTT.

This clone was picked up one time. The chain carries TRBV5-4 and TRBJ1-1; the D gene is possibly TRBD1 (5 bases). The length of the CDR3 is 16 residues. Trimming cost V 3 bases and J 0 bases, with 15 bases left between them. The V gene's germline CDR1 is SGHNT and CDR2 YYREEE (reference sequence). CDR3 protein: CASSSPGRGMNTEAFF. The CDR3 DNA reads as TGTGCCAGCAGCTCGCCGGGGAGGGGCATGAACACTGAAGCTTTCTTT.

This clone has more than one count but fewer than ten. The chain combines TRBV6-5 with TRBJ2-7; D is perhaps TRBD1 (6 bases). V lost 2 bases, J lost 3 bases, and 11 bases lay in between. Germline CDR1 reads MNHEY; CDR2 reads SVGAGI. The CDR3 runs 14 residues. The CDR3: CASSYNRDIYEQYF. CDR3 DNA: TGTGCCAGCAGTTACAACAGGGATATCTACGAGCAGTACTTC.

This clone appeared many times. Other DNA sequences in this specimen translate into the identical CDR3. The rearrangement uses TRBV28 and TRBJ1-5; D remains unclear. Trimming took off 6 bases at V and 0 bases at J, with 3 bases between the two ends. This CDR3 has 12 amino acids. Per the germline V gene, CDR1 is MDHEN and CDR2 is SYDVKM. The CDR3 loop is CASRPSNQPQHF. CDR3 in DNA: TGTGCCAGCAGGCCTAGCAATCAGCCCCAGCATTTT.

The chain employs TRBV28 and TRBJ1-1, with a weak D call TRBD1 (6 bases). V was cut by 10 bases and J by 6 bases, with 18 bases left in between. The CDR3 is made up of 13 amino acids. Germline V gives CDR1 MDHEN, CDR2 SYDVKM. The CDR3 nucleotides read TGTGCCACCTCGGGGGGGGGCGTCCCTGAAGCTTTCTTT. As protein: CATSGGGVPEAFF.

This clone was seen a single time. The V and J genes are TRBV2 and TRBJ2-1; 9 bases map to TRBD1. V shed 5 bases and J 4 bases; nucleotides not matched to a gene: 3. The germline CDR1 and CDR2 sequences are SNHLY and FYNNEI. This CDR3 comprises 14 residues. The CDR3 nucleotides read TGTGCCAGCAGTACCGGGACAGGGTACAATGAGCAGTTCTTC. It translates to CASSTGTGYNEQFF.

This chain uses TRBV4-1 with TRBJ2-5; 7 bases align to TRBD1. This CDR3 comprises 14 residues. The V and J ends lost 4 bases and 11 bases, in that order; junction bases with no gene match: 13. The germline CDR1 and CDR2 sequences are MGHRA and YSYEKL. The CDR3 bases are TGCGCCAGCAGCCTACTAGAGAGGGGGCTAGAGCAGTACTTC. As protein: CASSLLERGLEQYF.

The genes are TRBV27 and TRBJ2-7; 7 bases fit TRBD2. Losses at the gene ends were 5 bases for V and 5 bases for J; bases not matched to a gene: 12. Germline-derived CDR1 and CDR2 are MNHEY and SMNVEV (reference sequence). CDR3 size: 15 residues. The CDR3: CASSLNGEGSHEQYF. The DNA for the CDR3 is TGTGCCAGCAGTCTAAATGGGGAGGGGTCCCACGAGCAGTACTTC.

The chain uses TRBV7-9 and TRBJ2-5, with D perhaps TRBD1 or TRBD2 (5 bases each). Trimming took 6 bases from V and 2 from J, leaving 22 bases between them. This CDR3 contains 17 residues. The V gene's germline CDR1 is SEHNR and CDR2 FQNEAQ (reference sequence). The CDR3 DNA follows: TGTGCCAGCAGTTTTAAAGGGGCCTGGGAGCTACAAGAGACCCAGTACTTC. It encodes CASSFKGAWELQETQYF.

The V gene is TRBV25-1, the J gene TRBJ1-6; D might be TRBD1 (6 bases). CDR1 is MGHDK and CDR2 is SYGVNS in the germline V gene. The CDR3 extends over 13 amino acids. Trimming took off 3 bases at V and 9 bases at J, with 9 bases between the two ends. The CDR3 protein is CASSESGVSPLHF. The CDR3 nucleotides are TGTGCCAGCAGTGAGTCAGGGGTTTCACCCCTCCACTTT.

The V call is TRBV30, the J call TRBJ1-3; D gene ambiguous. CDR3 length: 16 amino acids. Trimming cost V 0 bases and J 0 bases, with 12 bases left between them. Germline CDR1 reads GTSNPN; CDR2 reads SVGIG (reference sequence). CDR3 loop: CAWSVRRLVSGNTIYF. CDR3 nucleotide sequence: TGTGCCTGGAGTGTACGACGCCTGGTCTCTGGAAACACCATATATTTT.

The chain joins TRBV4-2 to TRBJ1-1; 9 positions agree with TRBD1. The germline gives CDR1 LGHNA, CDR2 YNFKEQ. V dropped 3 bases and J dropped 6; count of bases not matched to a gene: 11. CDR3 size: 16 residues. CDR3: CASSQRQGGDSAEAFF. The CDR3 nucleotides are TGTGCCAGCAGCCAGAGACAGGGGGGGGATTCGGCTGAAGCTTTCTTT.

The chain links TRBV11-2 to TRBJ2-1; D might be TRBD2 (5 bases). Per the germline V gene, CDR1 is SGHAT and CDR2 is FQNNGV. V was trimmed by 3 bases and J by 8 bases, leaving 17 bases between them. The CDR3 runs to 15 residues. CDR3 bases: TGTGCCAGCAGCTTTGGGCAACTACCCGGGGATGAGCAGTTCTTC. It translates to CASSFGQLPGDEQFF.

This clone appeared a single time. V usage is TRBV30 and J usage is TRBJ2-5; unclear D gene. Germline CDR1 is GTSNPN and CDR2 is SVGIG (reference sequence). Trimming took off 1 base at V and 7 bases at J, with 7 bases between the two ends. The CDR3 contains 11 residues. This CDR3 reads CAWSASWTQYF. The CDR3 DNA is TGTGCCTGGAGTGCTTCTTGGACCCAGTACTTC.